This entry concerns a single T cell receptor beta chain. This clonotype turned up a few times. Its antigen is unknown. Base quality data are lacking; no much larger clone is found one base away. The TCR beta CDR3 regions were amplified from RNA transcripts. A first-round RT-PCR of the TCR CDR3 used the HTBI primer set with the Qiagen OneStep RT-PCR kit. Libraries were constructed in a second round of multiplex PCR, after which size selection and purification were performed. The libraries were sequenced on an Illumina HiSeq2000 using paired-end 100 bp reads. For the original study's pipeline: SOAPnuke was used to process the raw data, with reads discarded if the reads contained adapters or uncalled bases, had a mean Phred below 15, or lacked an exact constant-primer or identifier match. High-quality paired reads were merged with COPE v1.2.5, and unique nucleotide sequences were defined as clonotypes. MiTCR v1.1 was used to align the clonotypes against IMGT TRBV, TRBD and TRBJ reference segments. The analysis was restricted to V-J combinations with a frequency above 0.0001, which together covered 99.2% of the repertoires. A TCS score was defined as the ratio between F50 (clonal expansion) and ExV (chaos), using BLOSUM62-based TCRdist between CDR3 peptides within each V-J. Welch's t-statistics and random forest reduced fewer than 550 V-J features to some 14, which were used in a naive Bayes classifier (R e1071). Using fastp at Q25 and MiXCR, TCRdb reprocessed the public reads and kept productive beta chains. Rows with one shared CDR3 protein collapse into an entry with the most common genes and DNA. Clone size and V and J calls follow TCRdb, not the original study. The table for this sample lists roughly 720,000 distinct CDR3 sequences; around 15% of them were counted only once. Of the sample, roughly a sixth falls within the top ten clones.

The germline V gene encodes CDR1 MNHNS and CDR2 SASEGT. Ends trimmed: V by 5 bases, J by 2 bases; bases unmatched to a gene: 6. The CDR3, cysteine through phenylalanine, is 15 amino acids long. Only the CDR3 part of the read is kept: 45 bases, read in frame from the first base. The data originate from a study of T cells in Graves' hyperthyroidism and ophthalmopathy (dated by TCRdb to the late 2010s). For context, the study as a whole: Peripheral blood was sampled at the time of initial diagnosis, prior to any treatment. The study also compared thyroid tissue and blood T-cell repertoires from more than five Graves' hyperthyroidism patients. After blood sampling, hyperthyroidism patients were treated with methimazole at a starting dose of 30 mg daily, and ophthalmopathy patients were treated with high-dose intravenous methylprednisolone. The 80 to 100 discovery patients were randomly divided into training and test sets at a 7:3 ratio. TCR Vbeta CDR3 sequencing of 120 to 150 peripheral blood samples (over 40 ophthalmopathy, about 75 hyperthyroidism and roughly 17 progressor patients) is reported in the paper. TCR V-J signatures able to tell the groups apart were searched for in a discovery cohort of more than 90 patients, of whom under 45 had Graves' ophthalmopathy and under 65 had stable Graves' hyperthyroidism. Prospective prediction of ophthalmopathy was tested in an independent validation cohort consisting of some 18 hyperthyroidism patients and approximately 16 patients who later progressed to ophthalmopathy.

Graves' hyperthyroidism was defined as stable when no progression to ophthalmopathy occurred over 18 months of follow-up. Hyperthyroidism patients were newly diagnosed, with disease duration under 2 months, and aged 18 to 65 years. Any patient with an uncontrolled infection, another autoimmune disease, pregnancy or lactation was excluded. Diagnoses were established on the basis of clinical symptoms, serum thyroxine and TRAb, thyroid ultrasound, and orbital computed tomography. PBMCs were isolated from 8 to 10 ml of fresh peripheral blood by Ficoll-Paque density gradient centrifugation. Total RNA was extracted with Trizol reagent, and quality was checked on an Agilent 2100 Bioanalyzer. What the work shows at the level of the full study, not this receptor alone: In cross-validation, a model built on a 13 V-J signature told ophthalmopathy apart from stable hyperthyroidism with approximately 90% sensitivity and approximately 84% specificity, and in testing the same model reached 80%/75%. No statistical method was used to fix the sample size in advance, and group allocation was not hidden from the investigators. Most expanded thyroid clonotypes (frequency above 0.001) were also detected in blood, suggesting blood repertoires may reflect thyroid immune responses. In validation, the model predicted progression to ophthalmopathy a median of approximately 6.3 months before onset, with roughly 70% sensitivity and 72.22% specificity.

This sequence uses TRBV6-1 and TRBJ2-5; the junction holds 9 bases that match TRBD2. Material for sequencing was blood. The source is a man aged 50 or older with Graves' hyperthyroidism. The DNA sequence is as follows: TGTGCCAGCAGTATTAGCGGGAGTGGGCAAGAGACCCAGTACTTC. The resulting protein is CASSISGSGQETQYF.